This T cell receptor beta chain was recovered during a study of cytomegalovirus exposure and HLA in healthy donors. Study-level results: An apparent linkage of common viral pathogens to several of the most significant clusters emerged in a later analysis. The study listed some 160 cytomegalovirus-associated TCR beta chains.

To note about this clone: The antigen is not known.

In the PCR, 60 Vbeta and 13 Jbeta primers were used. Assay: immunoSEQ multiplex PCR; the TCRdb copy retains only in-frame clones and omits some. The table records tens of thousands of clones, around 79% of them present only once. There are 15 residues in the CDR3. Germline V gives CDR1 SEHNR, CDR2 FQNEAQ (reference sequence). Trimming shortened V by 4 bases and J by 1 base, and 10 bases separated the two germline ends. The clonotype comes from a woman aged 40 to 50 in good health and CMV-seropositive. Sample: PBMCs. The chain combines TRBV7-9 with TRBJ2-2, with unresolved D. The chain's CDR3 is CASSSTVRNTGELFF. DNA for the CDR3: TGTGCCAGCAGCTCCACCGTGCGGAACACCGGGGAGCTGTTTTTT.